The 10 T cell receptor beta chains given below trace back to one sample, sequenced in a study of identical twins. TCRdb analysed the 5' RACE reads with MiXCR anew, one entry per CDR3 protein. The data show around 490,000 distinct CDR3 sequences, 20% to 25% seen once. In addition, the sample was reused for a study of yellow fever vaccine responses in identical twins.

The sequencing sample was made of CD4+ T cells sorted from blood. The source is a woman aged 18 to 35 in good health.

As concerns this clonotype: A read error is possible here, since a much larger clone lies one base away. The chain couples TRBV10-3 to TRBJ2-2, with a possible D match to TRBD1 (6 bases). Between the trimmed V and J ends, which lost 10 bases and 2 bases, there was a span of 11 bases. The CDR3 has 13 residues. From germline, CDR1 is ENHRY and CDR2 SYGVKD. The CDR3 DNA is TGTGCCACCGGGGACACCAACACCGGGGAGCTGTTTTTT. Translation: CATGDTNTGELFF.

The chain joins TRBV5-1 to TRBJ1-2; D uncertain. The V gene lost 2 bases and the J gene lost 0 bases, with 11 bases spanning the gap. The CDR3 sequence is 15 residues long. The V gene's germline CDR1 is SGHRS and CDR2 YFSETQ. The CDR3 sequence is CASSLSVSPNYGYTF. As DNA, the CDR3 is TGCGCCAGCAGCTTAAGTGTCAGCCCTAACTATGGCTACACCTTC.

This clonotype was observed a few times. J is TRBJ2-3 and V is TRBV20-1; 9 nucleotides line up with TRBD2. Germline V gene lookup returns CDR1 DFQATT and CDR2 SNEGSKA (reference sequence). V shed 5 bases and J 2 bases; nucleotides not matched to a gene: 11. There are 16 residues in the CDR3. Written as DNA, the CDR3 is TGCAGTGCTCAGGAGTTCAGCGGGAGGATCACAGATACGCAGTATTTT. Translated: CSAQEFSGRITDTQYF.

Only a few counts were recorded for this clonotype. The chain couples TRBV28 to TRBJ2-2; D not certain. Trimming took off 2 bases at V and 6 bases at J, with 7 bases between the two ends. This CDR3 has 13 amino acids. In germline, CDR1 is MDHEN, CDR2 SYDVKM. The CDR3 is CASSLVRSGELFF. The CDR3, as DNA: TGTGCCAGCAGTTTAGTAAGGTCCGGGGAGCTGTTTTTT.

J is TRBJ2-1 and V is TRBV7-9; TRBD2 matches at 7 bases. There are 16 residues in the CDR3. The germline V gene has CDR1 SEHNR and CDR2 FQNEAQ (reference sequence). Trimming at V came to 5 bases and at J to 5 bases, leaving 12 bases not matched to a gene. The CDR3 sequence is CASSGGVGTIHNEQFF. The CDR3 nucleotides read TGTGCCAGCAGCGGAGGGGTCGGGACTATACACAATGAGCAGTTCTTC.

This chain uses TRBV3-1 with TRBJ2-1; 10 bases map to TRBD2. The CDR3 is 20 residues long. Germline V CDR1 and CDR2: LGHDT, YNNKEL (reference sequence). The ends lost 2 bases at V and 7 bases at J; junction bases unmatched: 20. The DNA for the CDR3 is TGTGCCAGCAGCCAAACCCCCGGGTGGATAGCGGGGGGCAAGGAAAATGAGCAGTTCTTC. It encodes CASSQTPGWIAGGKENEQFF.

The chain carries TRBV10-3 and TRBJ2-1; 11 bases line up with TRBD2. The trim removed 0 bases at V and 6 bases at J, leaving 1 base unmatched. Germline V gene lookup returns CDR1 ENHRY and CDR2 SYGVKD. The CDR3 is 15 residues long. CDR3 loop: CAISESGTSGNEQFF. Here the CDR3 DNA reads TGTGCCATCAGTGAGTCGGGGACTAGCGGCAATGAGCAGTTCTTC.

This clonotype was seen more than once but under ten times. This sequence joins TRBV12-3 or TRBV12-4 and TRBJ1-2; D is uncertain. V was trimmed by 3 bases and J by 5 bases, leaving 7 bases between them. The CDR3 length is 12 residues. In DNA form, the CDR3 reads TGTGCCAGCAGTTTTAAAGAATATGGCTACACCTTC. It specifies CASSFKEYGYTF.

The V gene is TRBV5-1, the J gene TRBJ1-1; D is undetermined. Between the trimmed V and J ends, which lost 2 bases and 1 base, there was a span of 15 bases. Germline V gene lookup returns CDR1 SGHRS and CDR2 YFSETQ. The CDR3 is made up of 16 amino acids. CDR3 coding DNA: TGCGCCAGCAGCTTTTCACCCGGGCGGACGAACACTGAAGCTTTCTTT. It codes for CASSFSPGRTNTEAFF.

This clonotype has only a few counts. The chain uses TRBV9 and TRBJ2-3, with TRBD2 identical over 12 bases. Looked up from germline, CDR1 is SGDLS and CDR2 is YYNGEE. CDR3 size: 17 residues. Unmatched junction bases numbered 10, after V lost 3 bases and J lost 5 bases. The DNA of the CDR3 is TGTGCCAGCAGCGCAGCCGGTCTAGCGGGAGGGAGAGATACGCAGTATTTT. Its translation: CASSAAGLAGGRDTQYF.